What follows are 14 T cell receptor beta chains derived from one specimen sequenced in a study of cytomegalovirus exposure and HLA in healthy donors. The study ran its PCR with 60 Vbeta and 13 Jbeta primers. The assay was immunoSEQ multiplex PCR, and TCRdb's table has in-frame clones only and misses some. The sample shows some 48,000 clones, and roughly 26% sits with its ten largest clones. Sequenced material: PBMCs. Every receptor here comes from a middle-aged man in good health and CMV-seropositive.

This chain connects TRBV18 to TRBJ2-7; 14 bases align to TRBD2. V lost 2 bases and J lost 3; bases outside the gene matches: 3. This CDR3 has 16 residues. Germline V gene lookup returns CDR1 KGHSH and CDR2 LQKENI. CDR3 sequence reads: CASSPIGTSGSYEQYF. CDR3 DNA: TGTGCCAGCTCACCAATTGGGACTAGCGGGAGCTACGAGCAGTACTTC.

The chain uses TRBV5-1 and TRBJ2-2; D not certain. Germline V gives CDR1 SGHRS, CDR2 YFSETQ. V was pared by 0 bases and J by 1 base, with 7 bases between. This CDR3 spans 15 amino acids. The CDR3 region is CASSLGLQNTGELFF. In DNA, the CDR3 is TGCGCCAGCAGCTTGGGATTACAGAACACCGGGGAGCTGTTTTTT.

This chain connects TRBV6-1 to TRBJ1-1; D gene uncertain. CDR1 is MNHNS, CDR2 SASEGT, per germline. Trimming stripped 7 bases from V and 4 bases from J, with 13 bases between. The CDR3 is made up of 13 amino acids. The CDR3 DNA sequence: TGTGCCAGCACCGAACGGGGATCCACTGAAGCTTTCTTT. As protein: CASTERGSTEAFF.

V usage is TRBV13 and J usage is TRBJ1-2; D is possibly TRBD1 (6 bases). V dropped 5 bases and J dropped 5 bases, with 18 bases sitting between them. The CDR3 sequence is 15 residues long. Germline loops: CDR1 PRHDT, CDR2 FYEKMQ (reference sequence). The CDR3 protein is CASSQGSGRGYGYTF. The CDR3 region has the DNA TGTGCCAGCAGCCAGGGGAGTGGTCGAGGATATGGCTACACCTTC.

V and J are TRBV6-4 and TRBJ2-1; perhaps TRBD2 as D (5 bases). The CDR3 extends over 13 amino acids. The V gene lost 2 bases and the J gene lost 8 bases, with 10 bases spanning the gap. CDR1 MRHNA and CDR2 SNTAGT come from the germline V gene. Here the CDR3 reads CASSDEMRDEQFF. CDR3 in DNA: TGTGCCAGCAGTGACGAGATGCGGGATGAGCAGTTCTTC.

About this clone itself: Other DNA sequences in the sample encode the same CDR3. This rearrangement joins TRBV7-9 to TRBJ1-4; D remains unclear. Germline lookup yields CDR1 SEHNR and CDR2 FQNEAQ (reference sequence). The CDR3 is 14 residues long. Between the trimmed V and J ends, which lost 3 bases and 3 bases, there was a span of 8 bases. The CDR3 region has the DNA TGTGCCAGCAGCTTGGGAGGAGCTAATGAAAAACTGTTTTTT. Protein product: CASSLGGANEKLFF. Complete variable domain (other parts from reference TRBV7-9 and TRBJ1-4): DTGVSQNPRHKITKRGQNVTFRCDPISEHNRLYWYRQTLGQGPEFLTYFQNEAQLEKSRLLSDRFSAERPKGSFSTLEIQRTEQGDSAMYLCASSLGGANEKLFFGSGTQLSVL.

CDR3 in DNA: TGCAGCGCGCCGGCAGGACAGGGGGACACAGATACGCAGTATTTT. Its translation: CSAPAGQGDTDTQYF. The chain carries TRBV29-1 and TRBJ2-3; 10 nucleotides agree with TRBD1. The CDR3 totals 15 residues. Germline V gene data show CDR1 as SQVTM and CDR2 as ANQGSEA. The V gene end was trimmed by 7 bases and the J gene end by 2 bases; junction bases not matched to a gene: 9.

The chain recombines TRBV30 with TRBJ2-3; 14 bases match TRBD2. V was clipped by 0 bases and J by 0 bases; unmatched bases: 8. The CDR3 is 19 residues long. Germline CDR1 GTSNPN, CDR2 SVGIG (reference sequence). CDR3 residues: CAWSVLRLAGGGSTDTQYF. Written as DNA, the CDR3 is TGTGCCTGGAGTGTACTTCGACTAGCGGGGGGGGGTAGCACAGATACGCAGTATTTT.

The J gene is TRBJ2-2, the V gene TRBV27, with TRBD1 as a possible D gene (5 bases). The CDR3 sequence is 16 residues long. Germline lookup yields CDR1 MNHEY and CDR2 SMNVEV (reference sequence). V lost 5 bases, J lost 1 base, and 14 bases lay in between. The CDR3 coding sequence is TGTGCCAGCAGTGGTCTACGGCAGGGGAACACCGGGGAGCTGTTTTTT. This gives the protein CASSGLRQGNTGELFF.

The genes are TRBV7-2 and TRBJ2-1; 9 bases align to TRBD1. Trimming took 5 bases from V and 1 from J; bases not matched to a gene: 6. Germline-derived CDR1 and CDR2 are SGHTA and FQGNSA. The CDR3 consists of 16 residues. As DNA, the CDR3 is TGTGCCAGCAGCCGGTGGGGACAGGGTTCCTACAATGAGCAGTTCTTC. Translating it yields CASSRWGQGSYNEQFF.

The rearrangement joins TRBV5-8 to TRBJ2-7, with TRBD1 matching over 8 bases. CDR3 length equals 13 residues. Germline values: CDR1 SGHTS, CDR2 YDEGEE. Trimming took 4 bases from V and 2 from J; bases not matched to a gene: 2. The CDR3 DNA follows: TGTGCCAGCAGCCGGACAGGGACCTACGAGCAGTACTTC. This gives the protein CASSRTGTYEQYF.

The chain is built from TRBV7-9 and TRBJ1-2; 8 nucleotides line up with TRBD1. CDR1 is SEHNR, CDR2 FQNEAQ, per germline (reference sequence). With 4 bases clipped from V and 2 bases from J, the junction kept 6 bases outside the gene matches. CDR3 length: 15 residues. The CDR3 loop is CASSSGTGTNYGYTF. The CDR3 nucleotides read TGTGCCAGCAGCTCCGGGACAGGTACAAACTATGGCTACACCTTC.

The rearrangement links TRBV12-5 to TRBJ1-1, with a tentative D call TRBD1 (5 bases). The V gene's germline CDR1 is LGHNT and CDR2 FRNRAP. The CDR3 has 11 residues. The V and J ends lost 3 bases and 10 bases respectively, with 9 bases between them. The CDR3, as DNA: TGTGCTAGTGGTTTCTCAGGGCCAGCTTTCTTT. Its protein product is CASGFSGPAFF.

The chain couples TRBV7-9 to TRBJ1-5; D unresolved. From germline, CDR1 is SEHNR and CDR2 FQNEAQ (reference sequence). Deletions cut 5 bases from V and 8 bases from J, with 10 bases between. This CDR3 spans 12 amino acids. As DNA, the CDR3 is TGTGCCAGCAGCCTACCGGCGGAGCCCCAGCATTTT. It encodes CASSLPAEPQHF. Using reference TRBV7-9 and TRBJ1-5 for the parts outside the CDR3, the full variable domain is DTGVSQNPRHKITKRGQNVTFRCDPISEHNRLYWYRQTLGQGPEFLTYFQNEAQLEKSRLLSDRFSAERPKGSFSTLEIQRTEQGDSAMYLCASSLPAEPQHFGDGTRLSIL.